The 26 T cell receptor beta chains below come from one sample, sequenced in a study of blood T cells in healthy people across ages. Primed by a sample-barcoded 5' primer and a J-beta primer mix, a second PCR proceeded for roughly 7 to 12 cycles. TCRdb passed the 5' RACE reads through MiXCR, listing each CDR3 protein once. The table shows some 1.4 million distinct CDR3 sequences, with around 42% occurring only once. The sample comprised blood. These receptors were taken from a woman aged 18-30 years in good health.

The chain uses TRBV5-1 and TRBJ2-3; D is possibly TRBD2 (6 bases). Germline V gives CDR1 SGHRS, CDR2 YFSETQ. The CDR3 spans 16 residues. Trimming took 3 bases from V and 4 from J, leaving 18 bases between them. The CDR3 DNA reads TGCGCCAGCAGCTCGCGGGGAGTAGGGGCTGCAGATACGCAGTATTTT. Protein sequence: CASSSRGVGAADTQYF.

J is TRBJ2-1 and V is TRBV5-5; TRBD2 might be the D (5 bases). The CDR3 covers 15 residues. Trimming cost V 4 bases and J 5 bases, with 16 bases left between them. Germline V gives CDR1 SGHKS, CDR2 YYEKEE (reference sequence). The CDR3 nucleotides read TGTGCCAGCAGCCTCGGGATTGGGAACAACAATGAGCAGTTCTTC. Protein: CASSLGIGNNNEQFF.

This clonotype was counted a few times. The chain is built from TRBV5-1 and TRBJ2-5, with D maybe TRBD1 (6 bases). The CDR3 extends over 12 amino acids. V was pared by 8 bases and J by 3 bases, with 11 bases between. Germline V lookup: CDR1 SGHRS, CDR2 YFSETQ. CDR3 loop: CASKGQKETQYF. The CDR3 nucleotides are TGCGCCAGTAAAGGACAGAAAGAGACCCAGTACTTC. The full variable domain, completed using reference TRBV5-1 and TRBJ2-5, is KAGVTQTPRYLIKTRGQQVTLSCSPISGHRSVSWYQQTPGQGLQFLFEYFSETQRNKGNFPGRFSGRQFSNSRSEMNVSTLELGDSALYLCASKGQKETQYFGPGTRLLVL.

In its sample, this clonotype was seen once. V is TRBV3-1 and J is TRBJ2-3, with D perhaps TRBD1 or TRBD2 (5 bases each). The V gene lost 5 bases and the J gene lost 4 bases, with 13 bases spanning the gap. This CDR3 region has 14 residues. CDR1 and CDR2 (germline): LGHDT, YNNKEL (reference sequence). The CDR3 reads CASSWGSYPDTQYF. As DNA, the CDR3 is TGTGCCAGCAGCTGGGGGTCTTACCCAGATACGCAGTATTTT.

This clonotype showed up just once. The chain joins TRBV6-1 to TRBJ2-6; D not certain. CDR1 MNHNS and CDR2 SASEGT come from the germline V gene. The CDR3 contains 17 residues. The V end lost 4 bases, the J end lost 3 bases, and 16 bases lay between the germline ends. In nucleotides, the CDR3 is TGTGCCAGCAGTGCCGCAGCTGCCTCGGGTGGGGCCAACGTCCTGACTTTC. This translates into CASSAAAASGGANVLTF.

This clonotype has just a few counts. The CDR3 protein is CAISEGSGPGYTF. The CDR3 bases are TGTGCCATCAGTGAAGGGTCAGGGCCTGGCTACACCTTC. V gene TRBV10-3 combines with J gene TRBJ1-2; TRBD1 might be the D (5 bases). This CDR3 is 13 amino acids long. CDR1 ENHRY and CDR2 SYGVKD come from the germline V gene. V was clipped by 3 bases and J by 7 bases, with 12 bases between them.

This clonotype was seen only a few times. This chain joins TRBV6-7 and TRBJ2-3; no definite D call. TRBV6-7 qualifies as an ORF whose function is uncertain. With 9 bases removed from V and 5 bases from J, the gap between germline ends came to 3 bases. The CDR3 contains 9 residues. The CDR3 loop reads CARRDTQYF. The CDR3 DNA follows: TGTGCCAGGAGAGATACGCAGTATTTT.

This clonotype was picked up many times. Germline and junction disagree at one end, which may indicate a read error. The chain combines TRBV12-3 or TRBV12-4 with TRBJ2-7, with 8 bases identical to TRBD2. The CDR3 covers 14 residues. The CDR3 region is CASSLAGSSYEQYF. As DNA, the CDR3 is TGTGCCAGCAGCTTAGCGGGGAGCTCCTACGAGCAGTACTTC.

This chain uses TRBV21-1 with TRBJ2-7; the DNA was not compared with TRBD2, the D call given in the table. TRBV21-1 is a documented pseudogene. The CDR3 runs to 17 residues. In nucleotides, the CDR3 is TGTGCCAGCAGCAAAGAGTCGACGGGAGCGAAGCTCTACGAGCAGTACTTC. Its translation: CASSKESTGAKLYEQYF.

This clonotype showed up just a few times. The chain links TRBV3-1 to TRBJ2-1; 11 positions agree with TRBD2. The CDR3 totals 22 residues. Germline-derived CDR1 and CDR2 are LGHDT and YNNKEL (reference sequence). The junction had 21 bases not matched to a gene; V was cut back by 3 bases and J by 2 bases. The CDR3 protein is CASSHIMGGTSGKRATYNEQFF. CDR3 nucleotide sequence: TGTGCCAGCAGCCATATCATGGGGGGGACTAGCGGAAAGAGGGCAACCTACAATGAGCAGTTCTTC.

This rearrangement joins TRBV13 to TRBJ2-6, with a tentative D call TRBD2 (5 bases). The CDR3 runs 16 residues. Germline lookup yields CDR1 PRHDT and CDR2 FYEKMQ (reference sequence). Trimming shortened V by 5 bases and J by 0 bases, and 11 bases separated the two germline ends. The CDR3 spells CASSQTGYSGANVLTF. CDR3 coding DNA: TGTGCCAGCAGCCAGACGGGGTACTCTGGGGCCAACGTCCTGACTTTC.

CDR3 in amino acids: CSARVPHLSRGNPYEQYF. CDR3 nucleotides: TGCAGTGCTAGAGTTCCCCACCTTTCGCGGGGTAACCCCTACGAGCAGTACTTC. The rearrangement uses TRBV20-1 and TRBJ2-7; weak D call: TRBD2 (6 bases). There are 18 residues in the CDR3. The V end was cut by 1 base, the J end by 2 bases, with 24 bases between. Germline assignment: CDR1 DFQATT and CDR2 SNEGSKA (reference sequence).

This clonotype came up a few times. The chain has TRBV29-1 and TRBJ2-1; TRBD2 matches at 13 bases. Germline V gives CDR1 SQVTM, CDR2 ANQGSEA. The CDR3 covers 14 residues. V gave up 8 bases and J gave up 9 bases; unmatched junction bases: 10. CDR3 sequence (DNA): TGCAGCCTCACACTAGCGGGAGGGCCGGGTGAGCAGTTCTTC. Translating gives CSLTLAGGPGEQFF.

The chain carries TRBV3-1 and TRBJ2-3, with 8 positions matching TRBD2. The germline V gene has CDR1 LGHDT and CDR2 YNNKEL (reference sequence). The CDR3 contains 17 residues. V shed 1 base and J 2 bases; nucleotides not matched to a gene: 8. The CDR3 DNA is TGTGCCAGCAGCCAAGGGATAGCGGGGTACCTCACAGATACGCAGTATTTT. Its protein is CASSQGIAGYLTDTQYF.

This clonotype has just a few counts. The chain combines TRBV25-1 with TRBJ1-4; D call uncertain. Germline-derived CDR1 and CDR2 are MGHDK and SYGVNS. V was pared by 1 base and J by 4 bases, with 16 bases between. The CDR3 totals 17 residues. The chain's CDR3 is CASSESRGGFVNEKLFF. CDR3 DNA sequence: TGTGCCAGCAGTGAATCCCGGGGAGGGTTCGTTAATGAAAAACTGTTTTTT.

A single count supports this clonotype. The chain couples TRBV11-2 to TRBJ1-1; D is undetermined. V was clipped by 1 base and J by 7 bases, with 7 bases between them. Germline V CDR1 and CDR2: SGHAT, FQNNGV. CDR3 length equals 12 residues. This chain's CDR3 is CASSLVVGEAFF. DNA of the CDR3: TGTGCCAGCAGCTTAGTAGTGGGTGAAGCTTTCTTT.

This clonotype was seen a handful of times. A much larger clone is a single base away; this may be a read error. The rearrangement links TRBV28 to TRBJ2-6, with a tentative D call TRBD2 (5 bases). The ends were cut back, 2 bases at V and 2 bases at J, with 10 bases in the middle. Germline CDR1 MDHEN, CDR2 SYDVKM. CDR3 length: 16 amino acids. The CDR3 nucleotides read TGTGCCAGCAGTTTACCGGGGAGCGCTGGGGCCAACGTCCTGACTTTC. It is translated as CASSLPGSAGANVLTF. Filled out from reference TRBV28 and TRBJ2-6, the complete variable domain reads DVKVTQSSRYLVKRTGEKVFLECVQDMDHENMFWYRQDPGLGLRLIYFSYDVKMKEKGDIPEGYSVSREKKERFSLILESASTNQTSMYLCASSLPGSAGANVLTFGAGSRLTVL.

This clonotype was seen a few times. The chain joins TRBV28 to TRBJ2-3; 14 bases fit TRBD2. V was clipped by 5 bases and J by 1 base; unmatched bases: 5. The germline gives CDR1 MDHEN, CDR2 SYDVKM. This CDR3 contains 17 residues. The CDR3 nucleotides are TGTGCCAGCAGTCCCGTGGGACTAGCGGGGGGCACAGATACGCAGTATTTT. Its protein is CASSPVGLAGGTDTQYF.

This clonotype came up a few times. The chain carries TRBV20-1 and TRBJ1-6; possibly TRBD1 for D (5 bases). V lost 2 bases and J lost 9, with 11 bases in between. Per germline, CDR1 DFQATT and CDR2 SNEGSKA (reference sequence). The CDR3 consists of 13 residues. The CDR3 DNA is TGCAGTGCTAGATTGGGGCTTGGTTCACCCCTCCACTTT. Its translation is CSARLGLGSPLHF.

The chain employs TRBV12-3 or TRBV12-4 and TRBJ2-5; weak D call: TRBD1 (6 bases). V lost 1 base, J lost 11 bases, and 20 bases lay in between. This CDR3 is 15 amino acids long. The CDR3 DNA reads as TGTGCCAGCAGTTTAGTTCAGGGGTTGTACAATGAGCAGTACTTC. This translates into CASSLVQGLYNEQYF.

This chain connects TRBV29-1 to TRBJ1-1; D is unresolved. CDR1 is SQVTM and CDR2 is ANQGSEA in the germline V gene. V was clipped by 3 bases and J by 1 base, with 12 bases between them. The CDR3 consists of 14 residues. CDR3 DNA: TGCAGCGTTGACCCAGTGACGGGGAACACTGAAGCTTTCTTT. It specifies CSVDPVTGNTEAFF.

The chain joins TRBV12-3 or TRBV12-4 to TRBJ1-6, with 7 nucleotides matching TRBD1. The CDR3 extends over 16 amino acids. V lost 8 bases to trimming and J lost 1 base; unmatched junction nucleotides: 8. The CDR3 sequence: CASAMTGTSYNSPLHF. CDR3 sequence (DNA): TGTGCCAGCGCCATGACAGGGACATCCTATAATTCACCCCTCCACTTT.

The V call is TRBV18, the J call TRBJ1-2, with 9 positions matching TRBD1. The CDR3 runs 12 residues. V lost 11 bases to trimming and J lost 3 bases; unmatched junction nucleotides: 4. Germline V gene lookup returns CDR1 KGHSH and CDR2 LQKENI. In DNA form, the CDR3 reads TGTGCCGATACAGGGGGCGACTATGGCTACACCTTC. Residues: CADTGGDYGYTF.

This clonotype was detected many times. The V and J genes are TRBV29-1 and TRBJ2-1; TRBD2 is a possible D gene (6 bases). This CDR3 is built from 14 residues. The V and J ends lost 4 bases and 10 bases respectively, with 20 bases between them. Germline CDR1 reads SQVTM; CDR2 reads ANQGSEA. The CDR3 spells CSVVSTRLSREQFF. The DNA for the CDR3 is TGCAGCGTTGTCTCGACTAGATTATCTCGGGAGCAGTTCTTC.

The chain employs TRBV6-1 and TRBJ2-7; 7 bases align to TRBD1. Looked up from germline, CDR1 is MNHNS and CDR2 is SASEGT. The trim removed 7 bases at V and 4 bases at J, leaving 16 bases unmatched. The CDR3 is made up of 16 amino acids. This CDR3 reads CASTPGMDRIKYEQYF. In DNA form, the CDR3 reads TGTGCCAGCACCCCGGGGATGGACAGGATCAAGTACGAGCAGTACTTC.

The chain has TRBV18 and TRBJ1-5, with a tentative D call TRBD1 (5 bases). This CDR3 contains 14 residues. CDR1 and CDR2 (germline): KGHSH, LQKENI. Trimming cost V 2 bases and J 6 bases, with 11 bases left between them. The CDR3 nucleotides are TGTGCCAGCTCACCAGACCCTGGGGGTCAGCCCCAGCATTTT. This codes for CASSPDPGGQPQHF.